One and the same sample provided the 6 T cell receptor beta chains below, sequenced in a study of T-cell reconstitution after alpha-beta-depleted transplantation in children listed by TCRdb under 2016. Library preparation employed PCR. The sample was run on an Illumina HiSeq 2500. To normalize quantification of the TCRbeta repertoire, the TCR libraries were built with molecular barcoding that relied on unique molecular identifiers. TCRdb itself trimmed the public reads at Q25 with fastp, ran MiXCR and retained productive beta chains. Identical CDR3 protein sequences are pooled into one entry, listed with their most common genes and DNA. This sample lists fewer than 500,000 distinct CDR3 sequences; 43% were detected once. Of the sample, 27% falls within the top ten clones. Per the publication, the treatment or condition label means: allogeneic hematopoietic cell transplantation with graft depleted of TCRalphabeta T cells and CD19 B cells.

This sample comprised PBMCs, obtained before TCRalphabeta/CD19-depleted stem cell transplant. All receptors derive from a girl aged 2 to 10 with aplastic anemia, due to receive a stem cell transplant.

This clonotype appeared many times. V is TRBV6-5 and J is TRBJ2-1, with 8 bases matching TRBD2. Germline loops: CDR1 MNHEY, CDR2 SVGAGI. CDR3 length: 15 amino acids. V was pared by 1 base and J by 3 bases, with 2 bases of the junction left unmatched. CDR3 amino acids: CASSYLAGLYNEQFF. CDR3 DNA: TGTGCCAGCAGTTACTTAGCGGGGCTCTACAATGAGCAGTTCTTC.

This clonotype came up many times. The CDR3 loop is CASSQIQGYYGYTF. The CDR3 DNA sequence: TGCGCCAGCAGCCAAATACAGGGTTACTATGGCTACACCTTC. This rearrangement joins TRBV4-1 to TRBJ1-2; D possibly corresponds to TRBD1 (6 bases). CDR3 length: 14 amino acids. V was cut by 2 bases and J by 3 bases, with 10 bases left in between. Germline V gives CDR1 MGHRA, CDR2 YSYEKL.

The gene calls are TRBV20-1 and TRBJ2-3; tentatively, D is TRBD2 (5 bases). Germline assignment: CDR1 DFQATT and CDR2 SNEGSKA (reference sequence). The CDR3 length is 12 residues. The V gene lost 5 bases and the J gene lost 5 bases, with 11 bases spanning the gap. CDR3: CSASGEIDTQYF. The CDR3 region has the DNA TGCAGTGCTTCCGGGGAGATAGATACGCAGTATTTT.

The CDR3 loop is CASSLELSQGGRETQYF. In DNA, the CDR3 is TGTGCCAGCAGCTTAGAACTTTCTCAGGGCGGCCGGGAGACCCAGTACTTC. This chain uses TRBV7-9 with TRBJ2-5; a possible D gene is TRBD1 (5 bases). This CDR3 comprises 17 residues. Germline CDR1 SEHNR, CDR2 FQNEAQ (reference sequence). V was cut by 1 base and J by 5 bases, with 20 bases left in between.

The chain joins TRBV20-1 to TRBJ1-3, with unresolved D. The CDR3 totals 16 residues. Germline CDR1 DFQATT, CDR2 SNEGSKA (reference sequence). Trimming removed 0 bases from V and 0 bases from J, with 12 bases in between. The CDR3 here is CSARDRTVFSGNTIYF. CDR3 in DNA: TGCAGTGCTAGAGACCGGACGGTCTTCTCTGGAAACACCATATATTTT.

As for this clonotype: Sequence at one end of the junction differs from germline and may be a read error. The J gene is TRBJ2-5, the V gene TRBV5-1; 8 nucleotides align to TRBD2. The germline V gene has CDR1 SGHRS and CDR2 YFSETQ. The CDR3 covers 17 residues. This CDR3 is CVSSLAPGSGIAETQYF. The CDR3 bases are TGCGTCAGCAGCTTGGCTCCCGGTAGCGGGATTGCTGAGACCCAGTACTTC.